Listed below are T cell receptor beta chains from one sample, sequenced in a study of cytomegalovirus exposure and HLA in healthy donors. Using immunoSEQ multiplex PCR, the repertoire was profiled, and TCRdb retains in-frame clones only, with some absent. The sample holds around 150,000 clones, over 75% seen once. The sequencing sample was made of PBMCs. These receptors were collected from a man aged 30-40 years in good health. Both conserved end residues are part of each CDR3. D genes are given only for firm matches. For some rows the clone size is stated as once, few or many, or as a class when expanded; others skip it.

. TRBJ1-4 TRBD1 TRBV25-1 CASATGVIATNEKLFF TGTGCCAGCGCTACAGGGGTTATTGCAACTAATGAAAAACTGTTTTTT
. TRBJ2-2 TRBD2 TRBV5-6 CASSRSGGTGELFF TGTGCCAGCAGCCGAAGCGGGGGCACCGGGGAGCTGTTTTTT
. TRBJ1-1 . TRBV5-4 CASSLATGMNTEAFF TGTGCCAGCAGCTTGGCAACAGGGATGAACACTGAAGCTTTCTTT
. TRBJ2-1 TRBD2 TRBV2 CASRPSGRTINEQFF TGTGCCAGCAGGCCTAGCGGGAGGACCATAAATGAGCAGTTCTTC
many TRBJ2-3 . TRBV21-1 CASSQTGKDTDTQYF TGTGCCAGCAGCCAAACCGGGAAGGACACAGATACGCAGTATTTT
. TRBJ2-7 . TRBV7-9 CASTSQALGEQYF TGTGCCAGCACATCCCAGGCCCTTGGCGAGCAGTACTTC
. TRBJ1-1 TRBD1 TRBV10-3 CAIRAGGLNTEAFF TGTGCCATCAGGGCAGGGGGTCTGAACACTGAAGCTTTCTTT
. TRBJ2-5 TRBD2 TRBV5-5 CASSELPPGGETQYF TGTGCCAGCAGCGAATTGCCCCCCGGGGGGGAGACCCAGTACTTC
. TRBJ2-4 . TRBV28 CASSLLSLGVENIQYF TGTGCCAGCAGTTTATTGAGCCTCGGTGTCGAAAACATTCAGTACTTC
. TRBJ2-7 . TRBV6-5 CASSGRGEPYEQYF TGTGCCAGCAGTGGTAGGGGCGAACCCTACGAGCAGTACTTC
once TRBJ2-1 TRBD2 TRBV10-2 CASRESTGRAYNEQFF TGCGCCAGCAGAGAGTCCACCGGGAGGGCCTACAATGAGCAGTTCTTC